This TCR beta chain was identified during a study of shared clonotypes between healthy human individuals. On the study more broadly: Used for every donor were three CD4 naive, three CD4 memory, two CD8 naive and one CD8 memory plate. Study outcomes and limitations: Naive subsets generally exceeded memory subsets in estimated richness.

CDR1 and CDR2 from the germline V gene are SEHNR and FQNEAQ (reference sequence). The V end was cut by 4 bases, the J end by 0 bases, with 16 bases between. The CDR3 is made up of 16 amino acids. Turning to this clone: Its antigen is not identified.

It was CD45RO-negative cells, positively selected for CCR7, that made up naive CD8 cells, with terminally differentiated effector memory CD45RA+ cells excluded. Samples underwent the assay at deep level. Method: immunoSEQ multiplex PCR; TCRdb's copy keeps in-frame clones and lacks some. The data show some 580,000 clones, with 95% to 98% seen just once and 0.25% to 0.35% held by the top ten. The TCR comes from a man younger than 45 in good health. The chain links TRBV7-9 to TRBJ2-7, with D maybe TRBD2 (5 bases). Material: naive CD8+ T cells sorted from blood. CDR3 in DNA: TGTGCCAGCAGCTCTACGAGGGAGAAAAGCTCCTACGAGCAGTACTTC. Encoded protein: CASSSTREKSSYEQYF.